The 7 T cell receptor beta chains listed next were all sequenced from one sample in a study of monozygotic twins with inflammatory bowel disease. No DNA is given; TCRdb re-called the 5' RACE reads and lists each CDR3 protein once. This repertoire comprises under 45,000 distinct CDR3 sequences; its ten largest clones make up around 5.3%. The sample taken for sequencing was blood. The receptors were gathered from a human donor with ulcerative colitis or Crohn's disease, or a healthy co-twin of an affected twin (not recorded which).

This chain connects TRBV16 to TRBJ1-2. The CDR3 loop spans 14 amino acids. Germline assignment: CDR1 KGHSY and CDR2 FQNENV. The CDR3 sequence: CASSQPSHDYGYTF.

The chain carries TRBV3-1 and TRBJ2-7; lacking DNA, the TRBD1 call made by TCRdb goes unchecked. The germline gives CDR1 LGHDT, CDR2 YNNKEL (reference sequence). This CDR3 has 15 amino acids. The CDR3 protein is CASSPRGTGVDEQYF.

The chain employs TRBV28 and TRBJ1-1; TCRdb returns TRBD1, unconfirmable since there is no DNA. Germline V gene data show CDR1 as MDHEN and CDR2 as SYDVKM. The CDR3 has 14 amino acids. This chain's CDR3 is CASSLRDTSLEAFF.

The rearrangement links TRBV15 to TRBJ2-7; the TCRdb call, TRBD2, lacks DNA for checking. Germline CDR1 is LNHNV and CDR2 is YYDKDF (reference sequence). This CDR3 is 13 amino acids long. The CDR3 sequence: CATSRDQGDEQYF.

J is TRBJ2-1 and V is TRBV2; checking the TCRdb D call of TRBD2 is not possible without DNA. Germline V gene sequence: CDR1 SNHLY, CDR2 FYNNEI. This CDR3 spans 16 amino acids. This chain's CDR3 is CASSPRTSGSNNEQFF.

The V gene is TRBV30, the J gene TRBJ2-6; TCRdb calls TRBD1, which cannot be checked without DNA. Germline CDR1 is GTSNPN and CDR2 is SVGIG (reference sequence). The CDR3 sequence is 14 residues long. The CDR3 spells CAWRRDPGANVLTF. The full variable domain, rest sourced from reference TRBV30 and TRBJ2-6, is SQTIHQWPATLVQPVGSPLSLECTVEGTSNPNLYWYRQAAGRGLQLLFYSVGIGQISSEVPQNLSASRPQDRQFILSSKKLLLSDSGFYLCAWRRDPGANVLTFGAGSRLTVL.

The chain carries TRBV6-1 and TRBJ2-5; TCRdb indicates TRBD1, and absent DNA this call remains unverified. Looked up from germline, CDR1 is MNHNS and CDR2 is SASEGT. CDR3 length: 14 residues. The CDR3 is CASRTGGLQETQYF.